The 25 T cell receptor beta chains presented below share a single source sample, sequenced in a study of cytomegalovirus exposure and HLA in healthy donors. Produced via immunoSEQ multiplex PCR; TCRdb's table is partial and in-frame only. Of about 150,000 clones listed, roughly 90% were seen once; the top ten hold roughly 4.8%. The sequenced sample consisted of PBMCs. Receptors originate from a man between 18 and 29 years old in good health and CMV-seropositive.

The genes are TRBV30 and TRBJ1-1, with 7 bases lining up with TRBD1. Trimming took 7 bases from V and 2 from J; bases not matched to a gene: 4. Germline assignment: CDR1 GTSNPN and CDR2 SVGIG (reference sequence). The CDR3 runs 12 residues. The CDR3 coding sequence is TGTGCCTACCGGGACAGTAACACTGAAGCTTTCTTT. As protein: CAYRDSNTEAFF.

The chain has TRBV5-4 and TRBJ2-1; 11 bases line up with TRBD2. The length of the CDR3 is 16 residues. After removal of 0 bases from V and 6 bases from J, the junction contained 5 bases not matched to a gene. Per germline, CDR1 SGHNT and CDR2 YYREEE (reference sequence). The chain's CDR3 is CASSLGASGGINEQFF. For the CDR3, the DNA is TGTGCCAGCAGCTTGGGAGCTAGCGGGGGGATCAATGAGCAGTTCTTC.

The J gene is TRBJ2-7, the V gene TRBV2, with 13 bases lining up with TRBD2. V dropped 6 bases and J dropped 4; count of bases not matched to a gene: 3. Germline V gives CDR1 SNHLY, CDR2 FYNNEI. The CDR3 contains 14 residues. The CDR3 DNA reads TGTGCCAGCAGAAGGACTAGCGGGAGTTACGAGCAGTACTTC. It is translated as CASRRTSGSYEQYF. Combining the CDR3 with reference TRBV2 and TRBJ2-7 gives the whole variable domain EPEVTQTPSHQVTQMGQEVILRCVPISNHLYFYWYRQILGQKVEFLVSFYNNEISEKSEIFDDQFSVERPDGSNFTLKIRSTKLEDSAMYFCASRRTSGSYEQYFGPGTRLTVT.

This clone was seen only a few times. The CDR3 DNA follows: TGTGCCAGCTCACCCGGTGCGGATACCTACGAGCAGTACTTC. Its translation is CASSPGADTYEQYF. The chain carries TRBV18 and TRBJ2-7, with unresolved D. V shed 3 bases and J shed 2 bases, with 11 bases lying between them. The CDR3 is 14 amino acids. Germline CDR1 is KGHSH and CDR2 is LQKENI.

In its sample, this clone was seen a few times. The V gene is TRBV2, the J gene TRBJ1-2; 10 bases align to TRBD1. The CDR3 contains 13 residues. Germline CDR1 reads SNHLY; CDR2 reads FYNNEI. J gave up 7 bases and V 4 bases, and 3 bases lay outside the gene matches. The CDR3 region is CASSGQGALGYTF. For the CDR3, the DNA is TGTGCCAGCAGTGGACAGGGGGCGCTTGGCTACACCTTC. Using reference TRBV2 and TRBJ1-2 for the parts outside the CDR3, the full variable domain is EPEVTQTPSHQVTQMGQEVILRCVPISNHLYFYWYRQILGQKVEFLVSFYNNEISEKSEIFDDQFSVERPDGSNFTLKIRSTKLEDSAMYFCASSGQGALGYTFGSGTRLTVV.

The rearrangement uses TRBV4-2 and TRBJ2-1; TRBD2 matches at 14 bases. The CDR3 is made up of 16 amino acids. Germline lookup yields CDR1 LGHNA and CDR2 YNFKEQ. V gave up 1 base and J gave up 8 bases; unmatched junction bases: 4. CDR3 protein: CASSQGLAGGSDEQFF. The CDR3 DNA reads as TGTGCCAGCAGCCAAGGACTAGCGGGAGGGTCTGATGAGCAGTTCTTC.

V and J are TRBV2 and TRBJ2-7; no definite D call. Trimming took 4 bases from V and 3 from J, leaving 7 bases between them. The CDR3 is made up of 12 amino acids. Looked up from germline, CDR1 is SNHLY and CDR2 is FYNNEI. This CDR3 is CASSVLSYEQYF. The CDR3 nucleotides read TGTGCCAGCAGTGTCCTTAGCTACGAGCAGTACTTC.

Points on this clone: This CDR3 is also generated by other DNA sequences in the sample. V usage is TRBV29-1 and J usage is TRBJ1-5, with D perhaps matching TRBD1 (6 bases). The CDR3 covers 12 residues. Germline values: CDR1 SQVTM, CDR2 ANQGSEA. V dropped 7 bases and J dropped 1 base, with 8 bases sitting between them. CDR3 DNA sequence: TGCAGCGCCGGACAGAGCAATCAGCCCCAGCATTTT. It encodes CSAGQSNQPQHF. The variable domain in full, with the rest retrieved from reference TRBV29-1 and TRBJ1-5, is SAVISQKPSRDICQRGTSLTIQCQVDSQVTMMFWYRQQPGQSLTLIATANQGSEATYESGFVIDKFPISRPNLTFSTLTVSNMSPEDSSIYLCSAGQSNQPQHFGDGTRLSIL.

The chain's CDR3 is CASSFGGNSGNTIYF. CDR3 nucleotide sequence: TGTGCCAGCAGCTTCGGCGGAAACTCTGGAAACACCATATATTTT. The chain couples TRBV5-4 to TRBJ1-3; unclear D gene. The germline V and J ends were trimmed by 2 bases and 0 bases, with 9 bases remaining between them. Germline V lookup: CDR1 SGHNT, CDR2 YYREEE (reference sequence). CDR3 length: 15 amino acids. The entire variable domain, with the rest obtained from reference TRBV5-4 and TRBJ1-3, is as follows: ETGVTQSPTHLIKTRGQQVTLRCSSQSGHNTVSWYQQALGQGPQFIFQYYREEENGRGNFPPRFSGLQFPNYSSELNVNALELDDSALYLCASSFGGNSGNTIYFGEGSWLTVV.

This chain links TRBV4-1 with TRBJ1-5; tentatively, D is TRBD1 (6 bases). The germline V gene has CDR1 MGHRA and CDR2 YSYEKL. The CDR3 consists of 16 residues. Trimming cost V 0 bases and J 4 bases, with 13 bases left between them. CDR3 region: CASSQDRGITNQPQHF. DNA for the CDR3: TGCGCCAGCAGCCAAGATAGGGGGATTACGAATCAGCCCCAGCATTTT.

A single count supports this clone. The V call is TRBV25-1, the J call TRBJ1-2; 8 bases map to TRBD1. Trimming took 2 bases from V and 8 from J; bases not matched to a gene: 10. Germline assignment: CDR1 MGHDK and CDR2 SYGVNS. The CDR3 runs 15 residues. DNA for the CDR3: TGTGCCAGCAGTGAAGGGGTCAGGGGGCTGGACGGCTACACCTTC. Protein product: CASSEGVRGLDGYTF.

The V and J genes are TRBV11-3 and TRBJ2-2; 7 nucleotides match TRBD1. After removal of 5 bases from V and 6 bases from J, the junction contained 3 bases not matched to a gene. Germline lookup yields CDR1 SGHNT and CDR2 YENEEA. The CDR3 consists of 13 residues. The CDR3 loop is CASSQQGSGELFF. In DNA form, the CDR3 reads TGTGCCAGCAGCCAACAGGGGTCCGGGGAGCTGTTTTTT.

There are a few counts of this clone. This rearrangement joins TRBV7-2 to TRBJ2-1; TRBD2 agrees at 9 bases. Trimming removed 5 bases from V and 2 bases from J; junction bases left unmatched: 4. Per germline, CDR1 SGHTA and CDR2 FQGNSA. The CDR3 has 15 residues. This chain's CDR3 is CASSELAGPYNEQFF. The CDR3 DNA follows: TGTGCCAGCAGCGAACTAGCGGGCCCCTACAATGAGCAGTTCTTC.

The chain carries TRBV5-4 and TRBJ1-1; D unclear. This CDR3 has 14 residues. The V gene lost 2 bases and the J gene lost 4 bases, with 12 bases spanning the gap. CDR1 SGHNT and CDR2 YYREEE come from the germline V gene (reference sequence). The CDR3 protein is CASSLDTGITEAFF. The CDR3 DNA is TGTGCCAGCAGCTTAGACACTGGTATCACTGAAGCTTTCTTT.

The chain is built from TRBV7-9 and TRBJ1-2; D is possibly TRBD1 (6 bases). There are 15 residues in the CDR3. V lost 0 bases, J lost 4 bases, and 12 bases lay in between. CDR1 is SEHNR, CDR2 FQNEAQ, per germline (reference sequence). CDR3 region: CASSLADSRVYGYTF. CDR3 DNA sequence: TGTGCCAGCAGCTTAGCGGACAGTCGCGTCTATGGCTACACCTTC.

The J gene is TRBJ2-4, the V gene TRBV28, with TRBD2 matching over 10 bases. The CDR3 covers 17 residues. Germline V gene data show CDR1 as MDHEN and CDR2 as SYDVKM. The V gene end was trimmed by 3 bases and the J gene end by 1 base; junction bases not matched to a gene: 6. The CDR3 protein is CASSLSSGGVAKNIQYF. CDR3 bases: TGTGCCAGCAGTTTGTCCAGCGGGGGGGTTGCCAAAAACATTCAGTACTTC.

The rearrangement joins TRBV6-5 to TRBJ1-1; 7 nucleotides agree with TRBD1. The CDR3 has 13 amino acids. From germline, CDR1 is MNHEY and CDR2 SVGAGI. With V trimmed by 3 bases and J by 7 bases, 5 bases remained unmatched. In DNA, the CDR3 is TGTGCCAGCAGTTATTCCGGGACAGTTGAAGCTTTCTTT. It translates to CASSYSGTVEAFF.

V and J are TRBV7-9 and TRBJ2-7; D uncertain. V was cut by 4 bases and J by 5 bases, with 12 bases left in between. The germline CDR1 and CDR2 sequences are SEHNR and FQNEAQ (reference sequence). The CDR3 runs to 13 residues. The CDR3 spells CASSSFLLDEQYF. CDR3 nucleotide sequence: TGTGCCAGCAGCTCCTTTCTATTGGACGAGCAGTACTTC.

This chain connects TRBV11-2 to TRBJ2-7; tentatively, D is TRBD1 (6 bases). The CDR3 has 13 residues. Germline lookup yields CDR1 SGHAT and CDR2 FQNNGV. V was clipped by 2 bases and J by 2 bases, with 7 bases between them. In nucleotides, the CDR3 is TGTGCCAGCAGCTTAACAGGGCCCTACGAGCAGTACTTC. This sequence encodes CASSLTGPYEQYF.

The V call is TRBV5-6, the J call TRBJ1-4, with TRBD1 as a possible D gene (6 bases). Germline V CDR1 and CDR2: SGHDT, YYEEEE. Between the trimmed V and J ends, which lost 0 bases and 5 bases, there was a span of 11 bases. There are 15 residues in the CDR3. The CDR3 nucleotides read TGTGCCAGCAGCTTGGTAGAGAGGGGGAATGAAAAACTGTTTTTT. It encodes CASSLVERGNEKLFF.

The chain recombines TRBV10-3 with TRBJ2-5; no reliable D call. The germline gives CDR1 ENHRY, CDR2 SYGVKD. V was shortened by 2 bases and J by 4 bases, with 20 bases between the two germline ends. The CDR3 totals 17 residues. This CDR3 is CAISEPSPAGIGETQYF. CDR3 nucleotides: TGTGCCATCAGTGAGCCGTCTCCGGCAGGTATAGGAGAGACCCAGTACTTC.

This clone was observed a few times. This same CDR3 is encoded by further DNA sequences in the sample. The chain combines TRBV30 with TRBJ2-7; D gene ambiguous. The CDR3 runs to 12 residues. Per germline, CDR1 GTSNPN and CDR2 SVGIG (reference sequence). V lost 2 bases and J 0 bases, leaving 5 bases between the germline ends. CDR3 protein: CAWSPSSYEQYF. CDR3 in DNA: TGTGCCTGGAGTCCCAGCTCCTACGAGCAGTACTTC.

J is TRBJ1-6 and V is TRBV7-2; TRBD1 matches 8 bases. The junction had 12 bases not matched to a gene; V was cut back by 6 bases and J by 11 bases. CDR1 and CDR2 from the germline V gene are SGHTA and FQGNSA. This CDR3 contains 15 residues. CDR3: CASSFRTGYSTPLHF. CDR3 nucleotides: TGTGCCAGCAGTTTTAGGACAGGGTACTCTACACCCCTCCACTTT. The variable domain in full, completed from reference TRBV7-2 and TRBJ1-6, reads GAGVSQSPSNKVTEKGKDVELRCDPISGHTALYWYRQSLGQGLEFLIYFQGNSAPDKSGLPSDRFSAERTGGSVSTLTIQRTQQEDSAVYLCASSFRTGYSTPLHFGNGTRLTVT.

V gene TRBV15 combines with J gene TRBJ1-2; 8 positions match TRBD1. Losses at the gene ends were 0 bases for V and 8 bases for J; bases not matched to a gene: 8. CDR3 size: 15 residues. Germline V CDR1 and CDR2: LNHNV, YYDKDF (reference sequence). CDR3 amino acids: CATSREDRDYEGYTF. The CDR3 DNA follows: TGTGCCACCAGCAGAGAGGACAGGGACTATGAAGGCTACACCTTC.

The rearrangement uses TRBV28 and TRBJ1-1; D remains ambiguous. Germline V gene data show CDR1 as MDHEN and CDR2 as SYDVKM. The CDR3 runs 13 residues. Trimming stripped 10 bases from V and 4 bases from J, with 16 bases between. In nucleotides, the CDR3 is TGTGCCACCAGCAATGTTCAGGTCACTGAAGCTTTCTTT. This gives the protein CATSNVQVTEAFF.